This T cell receptor (beta chain) stems from a study of cytomegalovirus exposure and HLA in healthy donors. Germline CDR1 SGDLS, CDR2 YYNGEE. V was clipped by 3 bases and J by 8 bases, with 20 bases between them. CDR3 length: 15 amino acids. PCR primers comprised 60 Vbeta and 13 Jbeta primers. Clones were read by immunoSEQ multiplex PCR, and TCRdb kept only the in-frame ones, dropping some. The sample includes over 150,000 clones, 79% of them seen just once. The receptor comes from a woman aged 18-35 years in good health and CMV-seronegative. Sequencing was performed on PBMCs. V usage is TRBV9 and J usage is TRBJ1-2; perhaps TRBD1 as D (5 bases). The CDR3: CASSAGEGIPGGYTF. CDR3 nucleotides: TGTGCCAGCAGCGCGGGGGAGGGGATCCCCGGAGGCTACACCTTC.